This TCR beta chain was recorded in a study of beta chain features in type 1 diabetes. Study in general: In age, gender and cell yields, patients were similar to healthy donors. Broader study findings: TCRB CDR3s were moderately but significantly shorter in Type 1 diabetes patients in all four CD4+ subsets. In type 1 diabetes patients, VDJ junctions had fewer insertions; deletions at these junctions were more frequent.

This clone was recorded a few times. The antigen is not known. Populations isolated by sorting all had purity greater than 95%. V was shortened by 4 bases and J by 0 bases, with 11 bases between the two germline ends. The CDR3 has 15 residues. From germline, CDR1 is LGHNA and CDR2 YSLEER. Reverse transcribing all isolated RNA meant expressed TCRB transcripts were sequenced. Regulatory, naive and central memory T cell samples averaged around 3.5 million reads. Only in-frame clones appear in the TCRdb table, and some are missing; sequencing was by immunoSEQ multiplex PCR. Among about 650,000 clones, 9.5% to 15% were seen once, and the ten largest hold 0.095% to 0.15%.

Sequencing input: naive CD4+ T cells from blood. The V call is TRBV4-3, the J call TRBJ2-3, with a tentative D call TRBD2 (5 bases). This TCR was recovered from a man aged 30 to 45 with type 1 diabetes. CDR3 nucleotides: TGCGCCAGCAGCCCGGGGTGGATTAGCACAGATACGCAGTATTTT. This gives the protein CASSPGWISTDTQYF.